Each of the 5 T cell receptor beta chains below was sequenced from the same sample in a study of blood T cell repertoires in COVID-19. Sequencing was performed with immunoSEQ multiplex PCR; in TCRdb, only in-frame clones are kept and a portion is missing. This table holds about 190,000 clones, 70% to 85% found once. Sequences were obtained from peripheral blood. Every receptor here comes from a woman between 50 and 59 years old with acute or convalescent COVID-19.

Only one count was recorded for this clone. The CDR3 DNA sequence: TGTGCCAGCAATTGGGACAGGGGTACCTACGAGCAGTACTTC. Its translation is CASNWDRGTYEQYF. J is TRBJ2-7 and V is TRBV6-5; TRBD1 agrees at 10 bases. J gave up 2 bases and V 7 bases, and 5 bases lay outside the gene matches. CDR1 is MNHEY and CDR2 is SVGAGI in the germline V gene. The CDR3 contains 14 residues.

The chain combines TRBV4-1 with TRBJ1-6; possibly TRBD1 for D (6 bases). From germline, CDR1 is MGHRA and CDR2 YSYEKL. The V gene lost 4 bases and the J gene lost 4 bases, with 17 bases spanning the gap. This CDR3 has 17 amino acids. CDR3 nucleotide sequence: TGCGCCAGCAGCCTCCCGGCGGGGGGCGCTTATAATTCACCCCTCCACTTT. This encodes CASSLPAGGAYNSPLHF.

The chain joins TRBV5-1 to TRBJ2-7; TRBD2 aligns across 7 bases. The V and J ends lost 6 bases and 6 bases, in that order; junction bases with no gene match: 12. The germline CDR1 and CDR2 sequences are SGHRS and YFSETQ. The CDR3 sequence is 14 residues long. Here the CDR3 reads CASTTGGGYSEQYF. CDR3 in DNA: TGCGCCAGCACTACCGGGGGAGGGTATTCCGAGCAGTACTTC.

The J gene is TRBJ1-2, the V gene TRBV6-1; D remains ambiguous. Germline assignment: CDR1 MNHNS and CDR2 SASEGT. The V and J ends lost 1 base and 5 bases respectively, with 8 bases between them. The CDR3 is 13 amino acids. The CDR3: CASSEDVRYGYTF. CDR3 sequence (DNA): TGTGCCAGCAGTGAAGACGTTCGGTATGGCTACACCTTC.

The chain employs TRBV18 and TRBJ1-5, with 8 bases lining up with TRBD1. The V and J ends lost 2 bases and 6 bases, in that order; junction bases with no gene match: 9. This CDR3 spans 16 amino acids. Germline values: CDR1 KGHSH, CDR2 LQKENI. CDR3 loop: CASSPSGQVVSQPQHF. CDR3 DNA sequence: TGTGCCAGCTCACCATCGGGACAGGTCGTCAGTCAGCCCCAGCATTTT.